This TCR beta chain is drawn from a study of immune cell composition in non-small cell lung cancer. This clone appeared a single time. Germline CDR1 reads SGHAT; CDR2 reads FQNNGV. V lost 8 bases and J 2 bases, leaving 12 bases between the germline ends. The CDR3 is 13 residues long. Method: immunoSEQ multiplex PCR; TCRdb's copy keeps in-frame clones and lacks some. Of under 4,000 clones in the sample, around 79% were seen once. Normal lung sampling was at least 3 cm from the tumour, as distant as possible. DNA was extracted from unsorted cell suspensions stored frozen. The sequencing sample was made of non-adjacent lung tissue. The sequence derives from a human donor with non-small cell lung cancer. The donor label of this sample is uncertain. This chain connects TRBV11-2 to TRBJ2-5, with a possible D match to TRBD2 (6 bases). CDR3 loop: CASGGAHQETQYF. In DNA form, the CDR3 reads TGTGCCAGCGGCGGGGCACATCAAGAGACCCAGTACTTC.